These 18 T cell receptor beta chains were all obtained from the same sample, sequenced in a study of blood T cell repertoires in COVID-19. Assay used: immunoSEQ multiplex PCR; TCRdb lists only in-frame clones, some missing. The table shows 250,000 to 300,000 clones, with around nine tenths occurring only once. Specimen: PBMCs or T cells enriched from blood (not recorded which). The receptors here all came from a woman between 40 and 50 years old who had recovered from COVID-19.

The chain combines TRBV2 with TRBJ1-3; 10 bases map to TRBD1. CDR1 is SNHLY and CDR2 is FYNNEI in the germline V gene. V was pared by 4 bases and J by 3 bases, with 6 bases of the junction left unmatched. The CDR3 is made up of 16 amino acids. CDR3 residues: CASSGGQGKVGNTIYF. For the CDR3, the DNA is TGTGCCAGCAGTGGGGGACAGGGGAAGGTTGGAAACACCATATATTTT.

The rearrangement links TRBV30 to TRBJ1-2; 7 nucleotides line up with TRBD1. The CDR3 is 15 residues long. The junction had 9 bases not matched to a gene; V was cut back by 0 bases and J by 5 bases. Germline CDR1 and CDR2: GTSNPN and SVGIG (reference sequence). DNA of the CDR3: TGTGCCTGGAGTGTACGAGTCGGCAGGGGGTATGGCTACACCTTC. This sequence encodes CAWSVRVGRGYGYTF.

The V and J genes are TRBV29-1 and TRBJ1-1; the D gene is possibly TRBD1 (5 bases). The CDR3 runs to 12 residues. Germline-derived CDR1 and CDR2 are SQVTM and ANQGSEA. Trimming took off 6 bases at V and 5 bases at J, with 13 bases between the two ends. Here the CDR3 DNA reads TGCAGCGTCTCGACAGCGGGGACTGAAGCTTTCTTT. Amino acids: CSVSTAGTEAFF.

This chain links TRBV5-1 with TRBJ1-5, with D unresolved. The CDR3 is made up of 16 amino acids. V was trimmed by 7 bases and J by 4 bases, leaving 21 bases between them. The germline V gene encodes CDR1 SGHRS and CDR2 YFSETQ. CDR3 protein: CASFWEGSLGNQPQHF. The CDR3 region has the DNA TGCGCCAGCTTTTGGGAAGGGAGTCTAGGGAATCAGCCCCAGCATTTT.

This chain joins TRBV9 and TRBJ2-1; 12 positions match TRBD2. From germline, CDR1 is SGDLS and CDR2 YYNGEE. Trimming removed 7 bases from V and 9 bases from J; junction bases left unmatched: 11. The CDR3 is made up of 15 amino acids. The CDR3 sequence: CASGLGLAGSSEQFF. The CDR3 DNA is TGTGCCAGCGGCCTCGGACTAGCGGGATCTAGTGAGCAGTTCTTC.

This sequence joins TRBV12-3 or TRBV12-4 and TRBJ2-3, with D tentatively TRBD2 (5 bases). CDR3 length: 13 residues. The V gene lost 4 bases and the J gene lost 10 bases, with 15 bases spanning the gap. CDR3 loop: CASSYYPRGPQYF. The CDR3 DNA is TGTGCCAGCAGTTACTACCCCCGGGGTCCGCAGTATTTT.

J is TRBJ2-1 and V is TRBV5-8, with 7 bases aligning to TRBD2. CDR1 and CDR2 from the germline V gene are SGHTS and YDEGEE. Trimming took 4 bases from V and 0 from J; bases not matched to a gene: 10. The CDR3 totals 17 residues. The CDR3 DNA reads as TGTGCCAGCAGCCACCCGGGGGGACCGAGCTCCTACAATGAGCAGTTCTTC. It yields the protein CASSHPGGPSSYNEQFF. Filled out from reference TRBV5-8 and TRBJ2-1, the complete variable domain reads EAGVTQSPTHLIKTRGQQATLRCSPISGHTSVYWYQQALGLGLQFLLWYDEGEERNRGNFPPRFSGRQFPNYSSELNVNALELEDSALYLCASSHPGGPSSYNEQFFGPGTRLTVL.

V and J are TRBV19 and TRBJ2-1, with 8 nucleotides matching TRBD2. The V and J ends lost 3 bases and 2 bases, in that order; junction bases with no gene match: 3. CDR3 length equals 15 residues. Germline CDR1 and CDR2: LNHDA and SQIVND (reference sequence). The DNA of the CDR3 is TGTGCCAGTAGTATCGAACTAGCGGCCTACAATGAGCAGTTCTTC. Amino acids: CASSIELAAYNEQFF. Combining the CDR3 with reference TRBV19 and TRBJ2-1 gives the whole variable domain DGGITQSPKYLFRKEGQNVTLSCEQNLNHDAMYWYRQDPGQGLRLIYYSQIVNDFQKGDIAEGYSVSREKKESFPLTVTSAQKNPTAFYLCASSIELAAYNEQFFGPGTRLTVL.

V and J are TRBV6-2 or TRBV6-3 and TRBJ1-5; D is unresolved. The germline CDR1 and CDR2 sequences are MNHEY and SVGEGT. The CDR3 is made up of 16 amino acids. Trimming removed 4 bases at V and 3 bases at J, with 16 bases between. This CDR3 is CASSSLVTYSNQPQHF. CDR3 nucleotides: TGTGCCAGCAGTTCGTTGGTCACATATTCCAATCAGCCCCAGCATTTT.

The rearrangement uses TRBV4-3 and TRBJ1-3; TRBD1 might be the D (5 bases). V was shortened by 0 bases and J by 0 bases, with 18 bases between the two germline ends. Germline V gene data show CDR1 as LGHNA and CDR2 as YSLEER. There are 19 residues in the CDR3. CDR3 protein: CASSQDRTGTRDSGNTIYF. The CDR3 bases are TGCGCCAGCAGCCAAGATCGTACCGGTACCAGGGACTCTGGAAACACCATATATTTT.

The genes are TRBV19 and TRBJ2-7; TRBD1 aligns across 8 bases. CDR1 LNHDA and CDR2 SQIVND come from the germline V gene (reference sequence). CDR3 length: 15 amino acids. V trimming: 5 bases; J trimming: 2 bases; junction bases outside the gene matches: 8. CDR3 loop: CASSGRTGSAYEQYF. DNA of the CDR3: TGTGCCAGTAGTGGGCGGACAGGGTCTGCCTACGAGCAGTACTTC.

The chain is built from TRBV18 and TRBJ2-2; 7 bases match TRBD1. The ends lost 3 bases at V and 1 base at J; junction bases unmatched: 2. There are 15 residues in the CDR3. Germline loops: CDR1 KGHSH, CDR2 LQKENI. CDR3 coding DNA: TGTGCCAGCTCACCCCGGGACAGGAACACCGGGGAGCTGTTTTTT. Its protein product is CASSPRDRNTGELFF.

This chain links TRBV2 with TRBJ1-1, with 8 positions matching TRBD1. The CDR3 spans 14 residues. J gave up 5 bases and V 6 bases, and 8 bases lay outside the gene matches. Germline CDR1 reads SNHLY; CDR2 reads FYNNEI. CDR3 in DNA: TGTGCCAGCAGGGACAGGGCCGTCGGGACTGAAGCTTTCTTT. It specifies CASRDRAVGTEAFF.

This CDR3 reads CASSLERSGANVLTF. The CDR3 DNA reads TGTGCCAGCAGCTTAGAGCGCTCTGGGGCCAACGTCCTGACTTTC. V gene TRBV7-9 combines with J gene TRBJ2-6; D is ambiguous. The V end lost 1 base, the J end lost 0 bases, and 4 bases lay between the germline ends. This CDR3 spans 15 amino acids. Looked up from germline, CDR1 is SEHNR and CDR2 is FQNEAQ (reference sequence).

This clone was detected once. The chain links TRBV30 to TRBJ1-1; no clear D. The CDR3 sequence is 11 residues long. The V gene's germline CDR1 is GTSNPN and CDR2 SVGIG (reference sequence). The ends were cut back, 2 bases at V and 10 bases at J, with 11 bases in the middle. The CDR3 nucleotides are TGTGCCTGGAGTCTCGGTCCCTCAGCTTTCTTT. Its protein product is CAWSLGPSAFF. Supplemented by reference TRBV30 and TRBJ1-1, the full variable domain reads SQTIHQWPATLVQPVGSPLSLECTVEGTSNPNLYWYRQAAGRGLQLLFYSVGIGQISSEVPQNLSASRPQDRQFILSSKKLLLSDSGFYLCAWSLGPSAFFGQGTRLTVV.

In DNA form, the CDR3 reads TGTGCCAGTGACGGGACATCGGGCACTGAAGCTTTCTTT. Translating gives CASDGTSGTEAFF. V usage is TRBV2 and J usage is TRBJ1-1, with D maybe TRBD1 (6 bases). The germline gives CDR1 SNHLY, CDR2 FYNNEI. The CDR3 covers 13 residues. V lost 9 bases, J lost 4 bases, and 15 bases lay in between.

This clone has a single count. The chain carries TRBV6-5 and TRBJ1-3; D ambiguous. CDR1 MNHEY and CDR2 SVGAGI come from the germline V gene. The CDR3 consists of 11 residues. The V and J ends lost 9 bases and 4 bases respectively, with 7 bases between them. CDR3 amino acids: CASKIGNTIYF. The CDR3 DNA reads TGTGCCAGTAAAATAGGAAACACCATATATTTT.

The chain is built from TRBV23-1 and TRBJ2-7; 10 positions match TRBD1. TRBV23-1 has ORF status, its function being uncertain. The trim removed 2 bases at V and 6 bases at J, leaving 7 bases unmatched. The CDR3 has 15 amino acids. CDR3 in amino acids: CASSQERQGASEQYF. The CDR3 DNA follows: TGCGCCAGCAGTCAAGAGAGACAGGGGGCAAGCGAGCAGTACTTC.